This T cell receptor beta chain was obtained from a study of CD8 T cells in Susac syndrome. This clonotype was observed a single time. Germline lookup yields CDR1 DFQATT and CDR2 SNEGSKA (reference sequence). This CDR3 region has 14 residues. J gave up 9 bases and V 3 bases, and 9 bases lay outside the gene matches. The authors reverse transcribed about 0.5 to 1 ug RNA with random hexamers. Amplification of TCR beta CDR3 used immunoSEQ multiplex PCR across 54 Vbeta and 13 Jbeta. Each CDR3 protein gets one entry after TCRdb re-called the immunoSEQ multiplex PCR reads with MiXCR. The repertoire has a few hundred thousand distinct CDR3 sequences, 95% of them found once; the top ten carry roughly 0.09%. Sequencing of TCR beta drew on CD8+ and CD4+ T cells from blood. The study used treatment-naive patients who had stable or active relapsing-remitting disease as multiple sclerosis controls. Negative isolation yielded CD4+ and CD8+ T cells, and FACS enriched TEMRA cells.

The sample comprised CD4+ T cells from PBMCs. V and J are TRBV20-1 and TRBJ2-1; TRBD2 agrees at 9 bases. The TCR originated in a human donor with multiple sclerosis. As DNA, the CDR3 is TGCAGTGCTAGGGTCTTGACTAGCGGAGGTGAGCAGTTCTTC. Its translation: CSARVLTSGGEQFF.